Listed below are T cell receptor beta chains from one sample, sequenced in a study of blood T cells in healthy people across ages. TCRdb passed the 5' RACE reads through MiXCR, listing each CDR3 protein once. The sample yields roughly 700,000 distinct CDR3 sequences, 45% to 50% seen once. Sequenced input: blood. The receptors come from a woman aged 55-75 years in good health. The CDR3 runs from the conserved cysteine through the conserved F or W. The D gene is left open where the match is weak. Clone size is shown for a subset of rows, as once, few, many or a class of expanded clone.

CDR3aa: CASSLTAGTNGHTQYF; CDR3nt: TGTGCCAGCAGTTTAACGGCCGGGACTAATGGTCATACGCAGTATTTT; j_gene: TRBJ2-3; abundance: few; v_gene: TRBV27; d_gene: TRBD2
CDR3aa: CSARDGGKPLNGYTF; CDR3nt: TGCAGTGCTAGAGATGGAGGGAAACCACTCAATGGCTACACCTTC; j_gene: TRBJ1-2; abundance: NA; v_gene: TRBV20-1; d_gene: NA
CDR3aa: CASSQEGRGSYNEQFF; CDR3nt: TGTGCCAGCAGCCAAGAAGGGCGGGGGTCCTACAATGAGCAGTTCTTC; j_gene: TRBJ2-1; abundance: NA; v_gene: TRBV3-1; d_gene: TRBD2
CDR3aa: CASSLVRTGQFF; CDR3nt: TGTGCCAGCAGCTTAGTGCGAACGGGGCAGTTCTTC; j_gene: TRBJ2-1; abundance: NA; v_gene: TRBV7-2; d_gene: NA
CDR3aa: CASSQVGFGRDGYTF; CDR3nt: TGCGCCAGCAGCCAAGTGGGATTTGGTAGGGATGGCTACACCTTC; j_gene: TRBJ1-2; abundance: NA; v_gene: TRBV4-3; d_gene: NA
CDR3aa: CASSLVVAEAFF; CDR3nt: TGTGCCAGCAGTTTAGTGGTGGCTGAAGCTTTCTTT; j_gene: TRBJ1-1; abundance: few; v_gene: TRBV28; d_gene: NA
CDR3aa: CASSPPEPVWIQYF; CDR3nt: TGTGCCAGCAGCCCCCCCGAGCCGGTGTGGATCCAGTACTTC; j_gene: TRBJ2-5; abundance: many; v_gene: TRBV11-2; d_gene: NA
CDR3aa: CASSRLQGLMGNQPQHF; CDR3nt: TGTGCCAGCAGTCGCCTACAGGGGCTCATGGGCAATCAGCCCCAGCATTTT; j_gene: TRBJ1-5; abundance: NA; v_gene: TRBV6-2/TRBV6-3; d_gene: TRBD1
CDR3aa: CSAPGTSGYEQYF; CDR3nt: TGCAGTGCCCCTGGGACTAGCGGGTACGAGCAGTACTTC; j_gene: TRBJ2-7; abundance: once; v_gene: TRBV20-1; d_gene: TRBD2
CDR3aa: CAWHPSGSTDTQYF; CDR3nt: TGTGCCTGGCACCCTAGCGGGAGCACAGATACGCAGTATTTT; j_gene: TRBJ2-3; abundance: NA; v_gene: TRBV30; d_gene: TRBD2
CDR3aa: CASSDLHYNEQFF; CDR3nt: TGTGCCAGCAGTGACCTCCACTACAATGAGCAGTTCTTC; j_gene: TRBJ2-1; abundance: NA; v_gene: TRBV6-2/TRBV6-3; d_gene: NA
CDR3aa: CASSPDRYNQPQHF; CDR3nt: TGTGCCAGCAGTCCAGACAGGTACAATCAGCCCCAGCATTTT; j_gene: TRBJ1-5; abundance: NA; v_gene: TRBV2; d_gene: NA
CDR3aa: CASTRGGQQETQYF; CDR3nt: TGTGCCAGCACGCGAGGAGGACAGCAAGAGACCCAGTACTTC; j_gene: TRBJ2-5; abundance: few; v_gene: TRBV12-3/TRBV12-4; d_gene: NA
CDR3aa: CASRPHRGNTGELFF; CDR3nt: TGTGCCAGCAGACCGCACAGGGGGAACACCGGGGAGCTGTTTTTT; j_gene: TRBJ2-2; abundance: NA; v_gene: TRBV3-1; d_gene: TRBD1
CDR3aa: CASTGLAIDEQFF; CDR3nt: TGTGCCAGCACGGGACTAGCGATCGATGAGCAGTTCTTC; j_gene: TRBJ2-1; abundance: few; v_gene: TRBV2; d_gene: TRBD2
CDR3aa: CSVPLGVIYTF; CDR3nt: TGCAGCGTGCCGCTGGGGGTAATCTACACCTTC; j_gene: TRBJ1-2; abundance: NA; v_gene: TRBV29-1; d_gene: NA
CDR3aa: CASSSGLAPLSTDTQYF; CDR3nt: TGTGCCAGCAGCTCCGGGTTAGCGCCACTTAGCACAGATACGCAGTATTTT; j_gene: TRBJ2-3; abundance: NA; v_gene: TRBV7-9; d_gene: NA
CDR3aa: CASSGGTAKGKTQYF; CDR3nt: TGTGCCAGCAGTGGCGGGACAGCGAAAGGCAAGACCCAGTACTTC; j_gene: TRBJ2-5; abundance: NA; v_gene: TRBV6-4; d_gene: NA
CDR3aa: CASRQGAYGYTF; CDR3nt: TGTGCCAGCAGGCAGGGGGCCTATGGCTACACCTTC; j_gene: TRBJ1-2; abundance: few; v_gene: TRBV12-3/TRBV12-4; d_gene: TRBD1
CDR3aa: CASSESGGYQETQYF; CDR3nt: TGTGCCAGCAGCGAAAGCGGGGGGTACCAAGAGACCCAGTACTTC; j_gene: TRBJ2-5; abundance: NA; v_gene: TRBV7-2; d_gene: TRBD2
CDR3aa: CASSSTLGSPLHF; CDR3nt: TGTGCCAGCAGCTCTACATTGGGATCACCCCTCCACTTT; j_gene: TRBJ1-6; abundance: NA; v_gene: TRBV7-9; d_gene: NA
CDR3aa: CASRRQFDSTEAFF; CDR3nt: TGTGCCAGCAGGAGACAGTTCGATAGCACTGAAGCTTTCTTT; j_gene: TRBJ1-1; abundance: few; v_gene: TRBV6-4; d_gene: NA
CDR3aa: CASSSSGGLHEKLFF; CDR3nt: TGTGCCAGCAGCTCTTCAGGGGGTCTTCATGAAAAACTGTTTTTT; j_gene: TRBJ1-4; abundance: NA; v_gene: TRBV7-8; d_gene: TRBD1
CDR3aa: CASSYLPGGNYGYTF; CDR3nt: TGTGCCAGCAGCTACCTCCCCGGCGGGAACTATGGCTACACCTTC; j_gene: TRBJ1-2; abundance: NA; v_gene: TRBV7-8; d_gene: NA
CDR3aa: CSARASGRARGTDMQYF; CDR3nt: TGCAGTGCTAGAGCTAGCGGGAGGGCCAGGGGGACAGATATGCAGTATTTT; j_gene: TRBJ2-3; abundance: NA; v_gene: TRBV20-1; d_gene: TRBD2
CDR3aa: CSARVIESYNEQYF; CDR3nt: TGCAGTGCTAGAGTTATAGAGTCCTACAATGAGCAGTACTTC; j_gene: TRBJ2-7; abundance: NA; v_gene: TRBV20-1; d_gene: NA
CDR3aa: CASLRLAGPNEQFF; CDR3nt: TGTGCCTCCTTGAGGCTAGCGGGTCCCAATGAGCAGTTCTTC; j_gene: TRBJ2-1; abundance: NA; v_gene: TRBV6-1; d_gene: TRBD2
CDR3aa: CSARDTERGGAPFF; CDR3nt: TGCAGTGCTAGAGATACCGAGCGAGGTGGCGCCCCGTTCTTC; j_gene: TRBJ2-1; abundance: NA; v_gene: TRBV20-1; d_gene: NA